These 22 T cell receptor beta chains share one sample of origin, sequenced in a study of cytomegalovirus exposure and HLA in healthy donors. PCR used 60 Vbeta primers and 13 Jbeta primers. Method: immunoSEQ multiplex PCR; TCRdb's copy keeps in-frame clones and lacks some. This table holds around 200,000 clones, roughly 88% found once. Sequenced: PBMCs. These receptors originate from a girl aged 2 to 9 in good health and CMV-seropositive.

The chain uses TRBV28 and TRBJ1-2, with D uncertain. The length of the CDR3 is 15 residues. Germline lookup yields CDR1 MDHEN and CDR2 SYDVKM. V was cut by 2 bases and J by 2 bases, with 12 bases left in between. DNA of the CDR3: TGTGCCAGCAGTTTAGTCGGAGGTGTCAACTATGGCTACACCTTC. This codes for CASSLVGGVNYGYTF.

J is TRBJ2-6 and V is TRBV6-1; D remains unclear. The CDR3 length is 12 residues. The V and J ends lost 7 bases and 6 bases respectively, with 7 bases between them. Germline CDR1 and CDR2: MNHNS and SASEGT. CDR3 in amino acids: CASNAAANVLTF. The CDR3 DNA follows: TGTGCCAGCAACGCGGCGGCCAACGTCCTGACTTTC.

The chain employs TRBV5-4 and TRBJ2-2; TRBD1 might be the D (5 bases). Germline lookup yields CDR1 SGHNT and CDR2 YYREEE (reference sequence). CDR3 length: 15 amino acids. Trimming removed 2 bases at V and 5 bases at J, with 13 bases between. CDR3 nucleotides: TGTGCCAGCAGCTTAAGGGGCGAATGGACCGGGGAGCTGTTTTTT. It translates to CASSLRGEWTGELFF.

This rearrangement joins TRBV25-1 to TRBJ2-5; D possibly corresponds to TRBD2 (6 bases). CDR1 MGHDK and CDR2 SYGVNS come from the germline V gene. Between the trimmed V and J ends, which lost 6 bases and 0 bases, there was a span of 11 bases. The CDR3 has 14 amino acids. CDR3 nucleotide sequence: TGTGCCAGCAGGGGGGGACGGGACCAAGAGACCCAGTACTTC. Its protein product is CASRGGRDQETQYF.

The CDR3: CASSLGGITEAFF. The CDR3 DNA is TGTGCCAGCAGCTTGGGGGGTATTACTGAAGCTTTCTTT. The chain carries TRBV7-2 and TRBJ1-1; D is possibly TRBD1 (5 bases). Germline CDR1 SGHTA, CDR2 FQGNSA. This CDR3 region has 13 residues. The germline V and J ends were trimmed by 3 bases and 5 bases, with 10 bases remaining between them. Variable domain in full (rest from reference TRBV7-2 and TRBJ1-1): GAGVSQSPSNKVTEKGKDVELRCDPISGHTALYWYRQSLGQGLEFLIYFQGNSAPDKSGLPSDRFSAERTGGSVSTLTIQRTQQEDSAVYLCASSLGGITEAFFGQGTRLTVV.

This chain uses TRBV27 with TRBJ1-5; 9 bases match TRBD1. Germline-derived CDR1 and CDR2 are MNHEY and SMNVEV (reference sequence). With 3 bases clipped from V and 6 bases from J, the junction kept 6 bases outside the gene matches. This CDR3 contains 15 residues. The CDR3 protein is CASSFTGQGFQPQHF. The CDR3 DNA follows: TGTGCCAGCAGTTTTACGGGACAGGGTTTTCAGCCCCAGCATTTT.

The CDR3 loop is CASSLSAVPLEGSPLHF. CDR3 coding DNA: TGTGCCAGCAGTTTGTCCGCCGTCCCGTTGGAGGGTTCACCCCTCCACTTT. The chain carries TRBV27 and TRBJ1-6; D gene uncertain. The ends were cut back, 3 bases at V and 9 bases at J, with 21 bases in the middle. CDR1 is MNHEY and CDR2 is SMNVEV in the germline V gene (reference sequence). The CDR3 runs 17 residues.

The rearrangement uses TRBV11-3 and TRBJ2-1; tentatively, D is TRBD2 (6 bases). V shed 4 bases and J shed 5 bases, with 15 bases lying between them. Germline V gives CDR1 SGHNT, CDR2 YENEEA. The CDR3 sequence is 15 residues long. This CDR3 reads CASSSPGDFHNEQFF. The DNA for the CDR3 is TGTGCCAGCAGCTCTCCGGGGGACTTCCACAATGAGCAGTTCTTC.

CDR3 DNA: TGTGCCAGCGGAACAGGGTTTTGGGAGACCCAGTACTTC. Amino acid sequence: CASGTGFWETQYF. The chain carries TRBV2 and TRBJ2-5; weak D call: TRBD1 (6 bases). The V and J ends lost 8 bases and 5 bases respectively, with 15 bases between them. Germline V gene data show CDR1 as SNHLY and CDR2 as FYNNEI. The CDR3 runs 13 residues.

This chain uses TRBV27 with TRBJ2-1; 15 bases line up with TRBD2. The germline gives CDR1 MNHEY, CDR2 SMNVEV (reference sequence). The V gene end was trimmed by 8 bases and the J gene end by 1 base; junction bases not matched to a gene: 6. CDR3 length: 17 residues. This CDR3 is CASRGTSGGTSYNEQFF. CDR3 sequence (DNA): TGTGCCAGCCGGGGGACTAGCGGGGGGACGTCCTACAATGAGCAGTTCTTC.

The CDR3 reads CASMGDSYEQYF. Here the CDR3 DNA reads TGCGCCAGCATGGGGGACAGTTACGAGCAGTACTTC. The chain recombines TRBV10-2 with TRBJ2-5; 7 nucleotides line up with TRBD1. The end of the DNA aligns better with TRBJ2-7, so the J call may be wrong. CDR3 length: 12 residues. Germline values: CDR1 WSHSY, CDR2 SAAADI.

This chain uses TRBV30 with TRBJ1-2; 8 bases map to TRBD1. The CDR3 runs 17 residues. The trim removed 5 bases at V and 2 bases at J, leaving 16 bases unmatched. The germline V gene has CDR1 GTSNPN and CDR2 SVGIG (reference sequence). The CDR3 spells CAWAPLGRGPGNYGYTF. Here the CDR3 DNA reads TGTGCCTGGGCCCCCTTGGGCAGGGGGCCGGGGAACTATGGCTACACCTTC.

This clone turned up a few times. The genes are TRBV5-1 and TRBJ2-2, with TRBD1 matching 7 bases. CDR1 and CDR2 from the germline V gene are SGHRS and YFSETQ. The CDR3 runs to 19 residues. Losses at the gene ends were 0 bases for V and 3 bases for J; bases not matched to a gene: 14. CDR3 protein: CASSLDIDRVRLYTGELFF. The CDR3 DNA is TGCGCCAGCAGCTTGGACATAGACAGGGTCCGACTCTACACCGGGGAGCTGTTTTTT.

The chain is built from TRBV2 and TRBJ2-3, with 11 bases matching TRBD2. The CDR3 is 14 amino acids. Germline-derived CDR1 and CDR2 are SNHLY and FYNNEI. Trimming cost V 8 bases and J 6 bases; bases outside gene matches: 7. The CDR3 nucleotides are TGTGCCAGCTTTACAACTAGCGGGGGTGATACGCAGTATTTT. It codes for CASFTTSGGDTQYF.

The chain employs TRBV19 and TRBJ1-2; 7 nucleotides match TRBD1. Looked up from germline, CDR1 is LNHDA and CDR2 is SQIVND (reference sequence). The CDR3 is made up of 13 amino acids. V gave up 5 bases and J gave up 5 bases; unmatched junction bases: 5. The CDR3 DNA reads TGTGCCAGTAGTCCAGGGGGGCTTTATGGCTACACCTTC. Encoded protein: CASSPGGLYGYTF.

The genes are TRBV27 and TRBJ2-7; D perhaps matches TRBD2 (6 bases). The germline V gene has CDR1 MNHEY and CDR2 SMNVEV (reference sequence). This CDR3 region has 14 residues. The V gene lost 0 bases and the J gene lost 4 bases, with 10 bases spanning the gap. This CDR3 reads CASSLSRGPYEQYF. CDR3 nucleotides: TGTGCCAGCAGTTTATCGCGGGGTCCTTACGAGCAGTACTTC.

The chain has TRBV5-1 and TRBJ2-7; 9 positions agree with TRBD1. From germline, CDR1 is SGHRS and CDR2 YFSETQ. The CDR3 extends over 17 amino acids. V dropped 4 bases and J dropped 6; count of bases not matched to a gene: 17. In nucleotides, the CDR3 is TGCGCCAGCAGCCCAGTGACCACAGGGGGCGGATCGCGCGAGCAGTACTTC. This translates into CASSPVTTGGGSREQYF.

V is TRBV7-3 and J is TRBJ2-2, with D maybe TRBD2 (6 bases). The CDR3 is 16 amino acids. Trimming left V 0 bases short and J 7 bases short, with 15 bases between. Germline values: CDR1 SGHTA, CDR2 FQGTGA. CDR3 coding DNA: TGTGCCAGCAGCTTAACGTTCCGGGAGCGTGACGGGGAGCTGTTTTTT. This encodes CASSLTFRERDGELFF. The full variable domain, its missing parts supplied by reference TRBV7-3 and TRBJ2-2, is GAGVSQTPSNKVTEKGKYVELRCDPISGHTALYWYRQSLGQGPEFLIYFQGTGAADDSGLPNDRFFAVRPEGSVSTLKIQRTERGDSAVYLCASSLTFRERDGELFFGEGSRLTVL.

The V and J genes are TRBV11-3 and TRBJ2-3, with 7 nucleotides matching TRBD1. Per germline, CDR1 SGHNT and CDR2 YENEEA. The CDR3 consists of 15 residues. The V segment lost 5 bases and the J segment 2 bases; nucleotides outside the gene matches: 7. CDR3 bases: TGTGCCAGCAGCCAGAGACAGGGAACCACAGATACGCAGTATTTT. Translation gives CASSQRQGTTDTQYF.

Concerning this clone: The sample has other DNA sequences that encode this CDR3 too. The J gene is TRBJ2-7, the V gene TRBV27; 10 bases align to TRBD1. The CDR3 covers 14 residues. Germline V lookup: CDR1 MNHEY, CDR2 SMNVEV (reference sequence). J was trimmed by 2 bases and V by 5 bases; bases with no gene match: 3. The CDR3 region is CASSLGQGTYEQYF. The CDR3 DNA follows: TGTGCCAGCAGTCTGGGACAGGGGACCTACGAGCAGTACTTC.

The genes are TRBV18 and TRBJ1-5, with 11 nucleotides matching TRBD1. V shed 3 bases, J shed 0 bases, and the junction held 10 bases outside the gene matches. The CDR3 totals 19 residues. Germline CDR1 reads KGHSH; CDR2 reads LQKENI. The CDR3 region is CASSPPDRGLVDSNQPQHF. The CDR3 DNA follows: TGTGCCAGCTCACCCCCGGACAGGGGGCTGGTTGATAGCAATCAGCCCCAGCATTTT.

The chain combines TRBV5-1 with TRBJ2-5, with 8 bases identical to TRBD1. The end of the DNA fits TRBJ2-7 better, so the J call may be wrong. CDR3 length: 14 residues. The germline V gene encodes CDR1 SGHRS and CDR2 YFSETQ. In DNA, the CDR3 is TGCGCCAGCAGCCATGGACAGGGTTCCTACGAGCAGTACTTC. Encoded protein: CASSHGQGSYEQYF.